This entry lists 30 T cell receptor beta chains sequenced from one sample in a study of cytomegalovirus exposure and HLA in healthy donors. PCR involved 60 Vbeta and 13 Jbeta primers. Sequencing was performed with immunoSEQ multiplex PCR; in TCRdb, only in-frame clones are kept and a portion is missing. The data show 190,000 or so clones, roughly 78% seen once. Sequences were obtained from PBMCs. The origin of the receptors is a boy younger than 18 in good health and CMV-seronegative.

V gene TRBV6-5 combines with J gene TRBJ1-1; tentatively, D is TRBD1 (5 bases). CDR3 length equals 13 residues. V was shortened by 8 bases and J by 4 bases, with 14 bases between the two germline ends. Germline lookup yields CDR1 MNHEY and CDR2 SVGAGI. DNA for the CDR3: TGTGCCAGCTGGCCCGGGGGGGGCACTGAAGCTTTCTTT. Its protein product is CASWPGGGTEAFF.

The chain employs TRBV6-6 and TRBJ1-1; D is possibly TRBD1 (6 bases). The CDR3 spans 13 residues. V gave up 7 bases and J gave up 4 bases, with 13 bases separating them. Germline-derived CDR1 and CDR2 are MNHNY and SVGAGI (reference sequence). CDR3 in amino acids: CASKRTTGTEAFF. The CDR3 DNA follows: TGTGCCAGCAAACGTACGACAGGCACTGAAGCTTTCTTT.

This CDR3 reads CASRPSRTDYGYTF. For the CDR3, the DNA is TGTGCCAGCAGACCCTCCAGGACAGATTATGGCTACACCTTC. The V and J genes are TRBV25-1 and TRBJ1-2; possible D gene TRBD1, 6 bases. The V gene lost 6 bases and the J gene lost 5 bases, with 16 bases spanning the gap. Looked up from germline, CDR1 is MGHDK and CDR2 is SYGVNS. The CDR3 is made up of 14 amino acids.

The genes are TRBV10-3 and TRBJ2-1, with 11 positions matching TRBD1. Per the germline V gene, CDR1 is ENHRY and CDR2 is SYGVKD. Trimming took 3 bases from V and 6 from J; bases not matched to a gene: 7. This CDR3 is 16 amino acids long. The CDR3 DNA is TGTGCCATCAGTGATTCCGGGACAGGGGGATCCAATGAGCAGTTCTTC. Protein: CAISDSGTGGSNEQFF.

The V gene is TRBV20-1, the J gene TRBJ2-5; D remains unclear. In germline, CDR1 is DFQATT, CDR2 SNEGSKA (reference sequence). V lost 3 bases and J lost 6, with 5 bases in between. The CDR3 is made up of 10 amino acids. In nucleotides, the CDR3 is TGCAGTGCTAGGAGGCAGACCCAGTACTTC. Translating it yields CSARRQTQYF.

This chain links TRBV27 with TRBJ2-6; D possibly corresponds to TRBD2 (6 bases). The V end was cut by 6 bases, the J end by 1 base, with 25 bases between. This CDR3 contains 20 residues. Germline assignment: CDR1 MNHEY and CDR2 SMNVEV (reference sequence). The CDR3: CASRSLLPGLRASGANVLTF. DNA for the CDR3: TGTGCCAGCAGATCTTTACTGCCGGGACTGAGAGCGTCTGGGGCCAACGTCCTGACTTTC.

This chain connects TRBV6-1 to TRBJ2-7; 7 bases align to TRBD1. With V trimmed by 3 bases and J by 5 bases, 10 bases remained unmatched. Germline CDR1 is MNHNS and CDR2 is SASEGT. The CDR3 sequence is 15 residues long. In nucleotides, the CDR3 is TGTGCCAGCAGTGATCGATTAACAGGGGTTGACGAGCAGTACTTC. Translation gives CASSDRLTGVDEQYF.

The CDR3 reads CASSPTAREYYEQYF. CDR3 nucleotide sequence: TGTGCCAGCAGCCCAACCGCCAGGGAATACTACGAGCAGTACTTC. The rearrangement joins TRBV4-2 to TRBJ2-7, with D perhaps matching TRBD1 (5 bases). Trimming pared 4 bases from V and 3 bases from J, leaving 16 bases between. CDR3 length equals 15 residues. CDR1 and CDR2 from the germline V gene are LGHNA and YNFKEQ.

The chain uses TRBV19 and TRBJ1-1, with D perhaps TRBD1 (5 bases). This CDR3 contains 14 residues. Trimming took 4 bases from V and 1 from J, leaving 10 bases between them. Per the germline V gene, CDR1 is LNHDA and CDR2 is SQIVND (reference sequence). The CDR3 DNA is TGTGCCAGTAGTACAACAGACAGGAACACTGAAGCTTTCTTT. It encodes CASSTTDRNTEAFF.

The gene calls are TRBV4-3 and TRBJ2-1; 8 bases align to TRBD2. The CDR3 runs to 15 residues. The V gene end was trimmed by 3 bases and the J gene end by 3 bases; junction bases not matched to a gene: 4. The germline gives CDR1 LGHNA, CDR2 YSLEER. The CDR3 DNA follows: TGCGCCAGCAGCCATCGGGAGGGGGGCTACAATGAGCAGTTCTTC. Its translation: CASSHREGGYNEQFF.

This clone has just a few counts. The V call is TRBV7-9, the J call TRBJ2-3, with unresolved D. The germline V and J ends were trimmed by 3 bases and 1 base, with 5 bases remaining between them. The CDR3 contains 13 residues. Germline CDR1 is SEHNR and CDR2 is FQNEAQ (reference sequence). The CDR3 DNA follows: TGTGCCAGCAGCTTTCCGGGCACAGATACGCAGTATTTT. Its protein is CASSFPGTDTQYF.

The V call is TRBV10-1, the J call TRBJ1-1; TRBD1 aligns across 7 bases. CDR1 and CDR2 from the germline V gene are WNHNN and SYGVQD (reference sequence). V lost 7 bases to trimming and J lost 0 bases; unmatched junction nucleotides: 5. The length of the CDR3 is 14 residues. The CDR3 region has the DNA TGCGCCAGCAAAAAGGACAGGATGAACACTGAAGCTTTCTTT. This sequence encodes CASKKDRMNTEAFF.

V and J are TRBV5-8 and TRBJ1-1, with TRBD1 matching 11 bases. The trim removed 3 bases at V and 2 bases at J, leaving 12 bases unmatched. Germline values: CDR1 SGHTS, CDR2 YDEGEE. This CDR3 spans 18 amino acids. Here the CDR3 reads CASSSGQGAGIGNTEAFF. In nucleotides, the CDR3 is TGTGCCAGCAGCTCCGGACAGGGGGCGGGTATTGGAAACACTGAAGCTTTCTTT.

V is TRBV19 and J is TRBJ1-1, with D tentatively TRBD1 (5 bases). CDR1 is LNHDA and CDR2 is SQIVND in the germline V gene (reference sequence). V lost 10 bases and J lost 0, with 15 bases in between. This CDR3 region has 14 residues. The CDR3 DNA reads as TGTGCCATAGTAAGGGGATCAATGAACACTGAAGCTTTCTTT. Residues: CAIVRGSMNTEAFF.

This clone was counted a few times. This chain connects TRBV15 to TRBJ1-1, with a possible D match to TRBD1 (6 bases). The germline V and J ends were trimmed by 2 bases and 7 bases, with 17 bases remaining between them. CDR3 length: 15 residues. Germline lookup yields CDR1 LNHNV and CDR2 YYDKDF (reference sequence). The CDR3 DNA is TGTGCCACCAGCAGATCACGTCCGGGACATGATGAAGCTTTCTTT. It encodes CATSRSRPGHDEAFF.

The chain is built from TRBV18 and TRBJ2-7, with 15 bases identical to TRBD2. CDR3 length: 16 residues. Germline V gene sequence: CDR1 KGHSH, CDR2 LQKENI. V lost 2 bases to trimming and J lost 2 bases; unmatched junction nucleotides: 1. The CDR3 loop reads CASSPRTSGGAYEQYF. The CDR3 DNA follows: TGTGCCAGCTCACCAAGGACTAGCGGGGGGGCCTACGAGCAGTACTTC.

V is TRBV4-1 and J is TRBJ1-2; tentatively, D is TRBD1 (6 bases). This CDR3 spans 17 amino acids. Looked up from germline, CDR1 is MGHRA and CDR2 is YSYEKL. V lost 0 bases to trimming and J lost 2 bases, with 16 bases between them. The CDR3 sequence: CASSQEGSGDINYGYTF. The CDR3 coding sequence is TGCGCCAGCAGCCAAGAGGGCTCAGGGGACATAAACTATGGCTACACCTTC.

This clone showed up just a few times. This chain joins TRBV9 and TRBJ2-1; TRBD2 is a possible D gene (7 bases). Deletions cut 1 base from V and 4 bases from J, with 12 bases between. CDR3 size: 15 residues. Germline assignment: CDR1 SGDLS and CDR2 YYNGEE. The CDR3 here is CASSVRGGGYNEQFF. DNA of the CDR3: TGTGCCAGCAGCGTACGAGGGGGGGGGTACAATGAGCAGTTCTTC.

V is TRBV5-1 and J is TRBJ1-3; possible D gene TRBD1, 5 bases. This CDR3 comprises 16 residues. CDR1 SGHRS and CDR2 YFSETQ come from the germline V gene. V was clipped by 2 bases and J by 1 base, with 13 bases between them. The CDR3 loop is CASSFLTVSSGNTIYF. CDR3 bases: TGCGCCAGCAGCTTTTTGACAGTTTCGTCTGGAAACACCATATATTTT.

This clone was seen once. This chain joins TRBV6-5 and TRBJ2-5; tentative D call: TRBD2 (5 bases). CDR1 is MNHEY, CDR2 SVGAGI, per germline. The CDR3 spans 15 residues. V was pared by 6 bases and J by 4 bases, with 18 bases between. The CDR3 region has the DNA TGTGCCAGCAGCCTGATGTGGGGTCGGGGAGAGACCCAGTACTTC. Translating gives CASSLMWGRGETQYF.

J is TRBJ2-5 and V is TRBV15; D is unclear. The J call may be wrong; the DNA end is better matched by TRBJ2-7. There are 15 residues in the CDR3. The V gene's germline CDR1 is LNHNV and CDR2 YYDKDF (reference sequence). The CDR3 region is CATSEEDSSSYEQYF. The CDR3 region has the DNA TGTGCCACCAGCGAAGAGGATTCCAGCTCCTACGAGCAGTACTTC.

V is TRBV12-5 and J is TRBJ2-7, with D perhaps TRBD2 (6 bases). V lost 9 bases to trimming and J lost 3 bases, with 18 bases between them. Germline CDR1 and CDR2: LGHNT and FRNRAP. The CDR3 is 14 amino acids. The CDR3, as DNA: TGTGCTAGCCTACTCGATAGCGGCCTCTACGAGCAGTACTTC. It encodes CASLLDSGLYEQYF.

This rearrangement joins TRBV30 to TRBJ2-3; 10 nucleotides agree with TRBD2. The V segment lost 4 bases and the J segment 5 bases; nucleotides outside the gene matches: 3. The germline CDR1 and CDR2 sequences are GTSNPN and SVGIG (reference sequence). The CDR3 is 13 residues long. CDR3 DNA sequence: TGTGCCTGGATTAGCGGGGGGATAGATACGCAGTATTTT. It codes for CAWISGGIDTQYF.

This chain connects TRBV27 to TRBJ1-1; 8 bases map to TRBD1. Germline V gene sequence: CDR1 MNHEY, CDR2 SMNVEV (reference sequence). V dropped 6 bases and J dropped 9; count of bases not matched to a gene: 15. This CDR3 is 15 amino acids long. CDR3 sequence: CASRDPGGAGVKAFF. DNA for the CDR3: TGTGCCAGCAGGGACCCAGGGGGCGCGGGAGTAAAAGCTTTCTTT.

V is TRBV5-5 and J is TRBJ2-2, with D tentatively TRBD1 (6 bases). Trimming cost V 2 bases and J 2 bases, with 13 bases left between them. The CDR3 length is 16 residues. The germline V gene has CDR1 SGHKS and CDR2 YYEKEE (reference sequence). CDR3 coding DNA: TGTGCCAGCAGCTTCGCCGGGACACAAAACACCGGGGAGCTGTTTTTT. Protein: CASSFAGTQNTGELFF. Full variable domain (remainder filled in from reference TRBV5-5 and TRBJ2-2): DAGVTQSPTHLIKTRGQQVTLRCSPISGHKSVSWYQQVLGQGPQFIFQYYEKEERGRGNFPDRFSARQFPNYSSELNVNALLLGDSALYLCASSFAGTQNTGELFFGEGSRLTVL.

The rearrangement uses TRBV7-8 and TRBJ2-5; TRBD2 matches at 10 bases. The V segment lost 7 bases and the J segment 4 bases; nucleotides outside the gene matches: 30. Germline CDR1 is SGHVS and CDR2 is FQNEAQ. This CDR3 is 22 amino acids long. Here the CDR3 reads CASNPFSGGIPRFPSTRETQYF. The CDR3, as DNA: TGTGCCAGCAACCCCTTTAGCGGGGGGATTCCCCGGTTTCCCTCCACACGAGAGACCCAGTACTTC.

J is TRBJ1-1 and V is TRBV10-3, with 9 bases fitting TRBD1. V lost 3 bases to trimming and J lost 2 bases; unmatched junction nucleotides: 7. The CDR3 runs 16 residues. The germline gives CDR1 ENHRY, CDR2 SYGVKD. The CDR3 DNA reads TGTGCCATCAGTGACCGGGACAGGGCGTTAAACACTGAAGCTTTCTTT. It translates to CAISDRDRALNTEAFF.

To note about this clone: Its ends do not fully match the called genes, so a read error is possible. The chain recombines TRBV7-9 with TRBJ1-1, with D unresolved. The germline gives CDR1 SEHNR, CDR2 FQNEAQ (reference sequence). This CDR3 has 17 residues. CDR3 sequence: CSSSSPARLKVSPEAFF. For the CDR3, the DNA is TGTTCCAGCAGCTCCCCGGCGCGGCTTAAGGTGAGCCCTGAAGCTTTCTTT.

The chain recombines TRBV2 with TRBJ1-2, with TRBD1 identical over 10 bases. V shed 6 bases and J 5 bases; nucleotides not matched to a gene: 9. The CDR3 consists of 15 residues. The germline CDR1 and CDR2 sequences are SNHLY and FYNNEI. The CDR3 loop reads CASSGPGTGVYGYTF. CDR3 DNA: TGTGCCAGCAGCGGTCCCGGGACAGGGGTTTATGGCTACACCTTC.

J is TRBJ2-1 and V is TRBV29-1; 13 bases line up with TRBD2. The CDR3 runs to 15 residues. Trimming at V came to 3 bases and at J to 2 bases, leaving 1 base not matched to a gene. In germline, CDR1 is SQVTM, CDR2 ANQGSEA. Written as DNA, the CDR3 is TGCAGCGTTGAGGGACTAGCGGGAACCTACAATGAGCAGTTCTTC. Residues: CSVEGLAGTYNEQFF.